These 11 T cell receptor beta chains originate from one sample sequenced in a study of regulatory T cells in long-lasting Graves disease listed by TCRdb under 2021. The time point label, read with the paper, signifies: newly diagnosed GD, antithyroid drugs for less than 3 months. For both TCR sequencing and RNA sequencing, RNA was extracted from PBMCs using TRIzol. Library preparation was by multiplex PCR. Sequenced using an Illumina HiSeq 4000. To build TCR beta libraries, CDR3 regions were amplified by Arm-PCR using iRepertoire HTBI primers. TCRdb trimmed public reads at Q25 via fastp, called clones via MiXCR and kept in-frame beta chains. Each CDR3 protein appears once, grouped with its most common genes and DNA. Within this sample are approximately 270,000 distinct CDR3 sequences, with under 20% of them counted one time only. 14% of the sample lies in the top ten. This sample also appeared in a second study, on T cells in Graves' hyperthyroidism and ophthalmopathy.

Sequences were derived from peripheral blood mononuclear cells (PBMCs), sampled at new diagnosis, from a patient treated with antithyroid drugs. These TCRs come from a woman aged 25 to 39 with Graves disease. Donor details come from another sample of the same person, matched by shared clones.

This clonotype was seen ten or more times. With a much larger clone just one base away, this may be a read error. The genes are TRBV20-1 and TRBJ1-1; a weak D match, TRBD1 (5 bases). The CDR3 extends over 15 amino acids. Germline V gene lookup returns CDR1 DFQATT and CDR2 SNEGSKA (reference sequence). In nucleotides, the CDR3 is TGCAGTGCTAGAGGGGAGGGGCAAGTGAACACTGAAGCTTCCTTT. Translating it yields CSARGEGQVNTEASF.

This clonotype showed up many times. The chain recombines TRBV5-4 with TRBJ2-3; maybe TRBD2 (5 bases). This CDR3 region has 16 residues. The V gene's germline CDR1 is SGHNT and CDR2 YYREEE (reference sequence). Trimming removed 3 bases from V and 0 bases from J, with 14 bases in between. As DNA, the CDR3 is TGTGCCAGCAGCTCCCGGTGGACTGCCAGCACAGATACGCAGTATTTT. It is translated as CASSSRWTASTDTQYF. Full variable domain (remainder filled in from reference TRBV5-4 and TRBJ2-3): ETGVTQSPTHLIKTRGQQVTLRCSSQSGHNTVSWYQQALGQGPQFIFQYYREEENGRGNFPPRFSGLQFPNYSSELNVNALELDDSALYLCASSSRWTASTDTQYFGPGTRLTVL.

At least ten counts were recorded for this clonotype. CDR3 in amino acids: CASSGDRGGNQPQHF. The CDR3 coding sequence is TGTGCCAGCAGTGGGGACAGGGGAGGCAATCAGCCCCAGCATTTT. This chain links TRBV6-1 with TRBJ1-5, with 10 bases lining up with TRBD1. Per the germline V gene, CDR1 is MNHNS and CDR2 is SASEGT. This CDR3 comprises 15 residues. V lost 4 bases, J lost 2 bases, and 2 bases stayed unmatched.

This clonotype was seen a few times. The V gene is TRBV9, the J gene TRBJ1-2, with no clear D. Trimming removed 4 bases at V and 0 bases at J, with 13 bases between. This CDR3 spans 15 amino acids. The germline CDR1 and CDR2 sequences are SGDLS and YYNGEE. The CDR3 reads CASSKEGGPNYGYTF. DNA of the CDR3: TGTGCCAGCAGCAAAGAAGGCGGCCCTAACTATGGCTACACCTTC.

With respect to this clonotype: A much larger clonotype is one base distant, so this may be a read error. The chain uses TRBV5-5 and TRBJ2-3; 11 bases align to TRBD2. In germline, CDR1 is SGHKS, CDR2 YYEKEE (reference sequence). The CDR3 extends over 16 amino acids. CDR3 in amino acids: CANSQVAGGHKDTQYF. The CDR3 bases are TGTGCCAACAGCCAAGTAGCGGGGGGGCATAAAGATACGCAGTATTTT.

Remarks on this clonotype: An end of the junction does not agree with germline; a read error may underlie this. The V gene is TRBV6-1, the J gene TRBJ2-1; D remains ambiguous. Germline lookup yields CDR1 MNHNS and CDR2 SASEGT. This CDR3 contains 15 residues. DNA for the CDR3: TGTGCCAGCTCACCCCTGACAAGCTCCTACAATGGGCAGTTCTTC. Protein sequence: CASSPLTSSYNGQFF.

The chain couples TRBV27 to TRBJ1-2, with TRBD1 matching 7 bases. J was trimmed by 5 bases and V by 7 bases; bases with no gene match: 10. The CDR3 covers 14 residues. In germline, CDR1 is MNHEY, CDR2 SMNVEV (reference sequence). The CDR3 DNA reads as TGTGCCAGCAAAGCGGGGACAGCTACATATGGCTACACCTTC. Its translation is CASKAGTATYGYTF.

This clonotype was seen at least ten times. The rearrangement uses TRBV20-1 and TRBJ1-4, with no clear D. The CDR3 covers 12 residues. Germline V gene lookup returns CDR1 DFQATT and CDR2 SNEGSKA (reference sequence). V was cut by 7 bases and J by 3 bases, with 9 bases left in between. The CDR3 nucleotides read TGCAGTGTTGGGTGGGCTAATGAAAAACTGTTTTTT. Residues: CSVGWANEKLFF.

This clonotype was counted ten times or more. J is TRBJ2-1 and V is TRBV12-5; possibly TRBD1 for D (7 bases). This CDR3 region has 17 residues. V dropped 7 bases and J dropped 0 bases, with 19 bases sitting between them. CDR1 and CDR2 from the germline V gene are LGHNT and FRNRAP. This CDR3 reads CASDNRRGESSYNEQFF. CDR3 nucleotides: TGTGCTAGTGACAACCGCAGGGGGGAAAGCTCCTACAATGAGCAGTTCTTC.

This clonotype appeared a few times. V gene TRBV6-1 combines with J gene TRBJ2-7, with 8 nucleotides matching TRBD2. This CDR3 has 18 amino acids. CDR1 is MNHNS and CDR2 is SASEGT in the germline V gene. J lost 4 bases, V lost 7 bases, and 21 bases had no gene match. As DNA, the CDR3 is TGTGCCAGCACCGACGGGGGGGGCGCCTTATACGGGGGGTACGAGCAGTACTTC. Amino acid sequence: CASTDGGGALYGGYEQYF.

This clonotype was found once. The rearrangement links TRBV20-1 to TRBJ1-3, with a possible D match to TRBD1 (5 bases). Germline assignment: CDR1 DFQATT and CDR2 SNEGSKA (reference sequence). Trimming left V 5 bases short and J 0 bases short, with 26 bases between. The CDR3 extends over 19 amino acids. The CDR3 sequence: CSAQGRGYTRANSGNTIYF. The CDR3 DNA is TGCAGTGCTCAGGGTAGGGGCTACACCCGTGCGAACTCTGGAAACACCATATATTTT.